This TCR beta chain was documented in a study of cytomegalovirus exposure and HLA in healthy donors. Study observations and caveats: Available immune exposure information was restricted to CMV serostatus only.

Trimming shortened V by 4 bases and J by 0 bases, and 4 bases separated the two germline ends. The germline V gene encodes CDR1 SQVTM and CDR2 ANQGSEA. This CDR3 has 11 amino acids. PCR was performed using 60 Vbeta and 13 Jbeta primers. Data came from immunoSEQ multiplex PCR; TCRdb stores just in-frame clones and leaves some out. Of 90,000 to 100,000 clones listed, 60% to 85% are singletons. As regards this clone: The antigen remains undetermined.

The TCR comes from a woman aged 40 to 49 in good health and CMV-seronegative. The V call is TRBV29-1, the J call TRBJ2-7; D uncertain. Sequencing was done on a sample of PBMCs. This CDR3 is CSVAYSYEQYF. The DNA of the CDR3 is TGCAGCGTTGCCTACTCCTACGAGCAGTACTTC.